This T cell receptor (beta chain) was profiled in a study of blood T cell repertoires in COVID-19 (dated by TCRdb to 2020 to 2022). Turning to the overall study: Samples covering the acute and convalescent phases of COVID-19 were provided by collaborators in the United States, Italy and Spain. The material from the prospective study consisted of cDNA or gDNA derived from T cells, B-cell-depleted T cells, or PBMCs. Deeply sampled blood TCRbeta repertoires from subjects exposed to, actively infected with, or recovered from COVID-19 were included in the dataset. The repertoires were released in a freely available public database intended as a resource for research on the immune response to SARS-CoV-2. The samples were drawn from the first 160 participants of the ongoing ImmuneRACE study and from about 1,200 subjects provided by 6 global collaborators. The sample metadata nearly always contained a de-identified subject ID, COVID-19 status, age in years and sex. Where HLA class I and class II types were available, the types were taken from metadata supplied by the sample provider, not from assay-based typing.

The immunoSEQ Assay, a bias-controlled multiplex PCR, was used to amplify TCRbeta CDR3 regions from genomic DNA. Per the source publication's procedure: Within the assay, amplification of reference gene primers was used to estimate how many nucleated cells each sample contained. To quantify the absolute abundance of each unique TCRbeta CDR3 rearrangement, sequence reads were collapsed and filtered. Productive Simpson clonality was computed per sample as the square root of Simpson's diversity index over productive rearrangements. TCRdb retrieved this table from immuneACCESS and kept in-frame rearrangements only. Not all clones are present; in checked studies, unresolved V genes account for under half, and no reason is known for the remainder. V and J calls and clone size are given by that table; D and trimming were obtained from the DNA. This sample is represented by fewer than 250,000 clones; 83% of them were singletons. The top ten clonotypes cover more than 5.5% of the sample.

Whole blood was collected in K2EDTA tubes by collaborating institutions according to the institutions' own protocols. For TCRbeta analysis, collaborators shipped samples in one of three forms: frozen whole blood, isolated PBMCs, or DNA extracted from either of those sample types. Study-wide conclusions, independent of this receptor: Clinical and demographic metadata were provided uncurated, with the amount varying by source and participant.

As regards this clone: What antigen it recognizes has not been identified. Nothing much larger sits one base from this clone, and base qualities are not available.

CDR1 and CDR2 were assigned from the germline V gene (reference sequence) as SEHNR and FQNEAQ. The CDR3 spans 13 residues, from the cysteine through the phenylalanine. Only the CDR3 DNA stays, 39 bases, in frame from base 1. V was cut back by 5 bases and J by 6 bases, leaving a gap of 13 bases between them. This clonotype was obtained from a human donor in a cohort sampled during active COVID-19. The V gene is TRBV7-9 and the J gene is TRBJ1-2; 6 matching bases give a weak D call of TRBD1. The sample taken for sequencing was peripheral blood. The sequenced DNA: TGTGCCAGCAGCGCGGACAGACTCAATGGCTACACCTTC. Its coded protein is CASSADRLNGYTF.